Each of the 8 T cell receptor beta chains below was sequenced from the same sample in a study of cytomegalovirus exposure and HLA in healthy donors. The table came from immunoSEQ multiplex PCR; TCRdb's copy has only in-frame clones and leaves some out. The sample yields about 280,000 clones, roughly 88% seen once. Input material: PBMCs. Every receptor here comes from a woman aged 18-30 years in good health and CMV-seronegative.

The V and J genes are TRBV28 and TRBJ2-1; 7 positions match TRBD2. V shed 7 bases, J shed 2 bases, and the junction held 11 bases outside the gene matches. Germline CDR1 MDHEN, CDR2 SYDVKM. This CDR3 region has 16 residues. CDR3 loop: CASNVITAGAYNEQFF. CDR3 DNA sequence: TGTGCCAGCAACGTCATCACGGCGGGAGCCTACAATGAGCAGTTCTTC.

The CDR3 sequence: CASSVRDSNNEQFF. The CDR3 DNA follows: TGTGCCAGCAGCGTCCGGGACAGCAACAATGAGCAGTTCTTC. The V gene is TRBV9, the J gene TRBJ2-1, with TRBD1 matching 7 bases. The CDR3 totals 14 residues. CDR1 is SGDLS, CDR2 YYNGEE, per germline. With 2 bases clipped from V and 5 bases from J, the junction kept 4 bases outside the gene matches.

A word on this clone: An end of the junction differs from the germline gene, which may be a read error. The same CDR3 can be traced to other DNA sequences in this sample. The chain links TRBV2 to TRBJ2-7, with 10 bases fitting TRBD2. Germline lookup yields CDR1 SNHLY and CDR2 FYNNEI. The CDR3 runs to 14 residues. CDR3 protein: CASSLAGELYEQYF. CDR3 in DNA: TGTGCTAGCAGTCTAGCGGGAGAGCTCTACGAGCAGTACTTC.

A few counts support this clone. V is TRBV11-1 and J is TRBJ1-3, with D possibly being TRBD1 (6 bases). With 5 bases removed from V and 2 bases from J, the gap between germline ends came to 13 bases. CDR1 and CDR2 from the germline V gene are SGHAT and FQDESV (reference sequence). The CDR3 is 15 residues long. In DNA form, the CDR3 reads TGTGCCAGCAGCGCACAGGGTATGCCTGGAAACACCATATATTTT. Translated: CASSAQGMPGNTIYF.

The chain employs TRBV19 and TRBJ2-2; 11 positions agree with TRBD1. The CDR3 runs to 16 residues. V lost 5 bases to trimming and J lost 0 bases; unmatched junction nucleotides: 2. CDR1 is LNHDA and CDR2 is SQIVND in the germline V gene (reference sequence). The chain's CDR3 is CASSRDRGANTGELFF. DNA of the CDR3: TGTGCCAGTAGTCGGGACAGGGGGGCGAACACCGGGGAGCTGTTTTTT.

The chain employs TRBV6-5 and TRBJ1-1, with 10 positions matching TRBD1. This CDR3 spans 16 amino acids. The germline gives CDR1 MNHEY, CDR2 SVGAGI. The junction had 7 bases not matched to a gene; V was cut back by 2 bases and J by 4 bases. The CDR3 bases are TGTGCCAGCAGTTACGGGACAGGGGTTGTGGGCACTGAAGCTTTCTTT. It encodes CASSYGTGVVGTEAFF.

This sequence joins TRBV6-6 and TRBJ2-7; 9 bases are a match to TRBD1. The germline V gene has CDR1 MNHNY and CDR2 SVGAGI (reference sequence). V shed 0 bases and J 6 bases; nucleotides not matched to a gene: 9. CDR3 length: 16 residues. The CDR3 nucleotides read TGTGCCAGCAGTTACTCGGATCCGGGACAGGGCGGCGAGCAGTACTTC. It translates to CASSYSDPGQGGEQYF.

This clone was found a few times. This chain uses TRBV14 with TRBJ2-2; 8 bases fit TRBD2. The CDR3 runs to 14 residues. Germline CDR1 and CDR2: SGHDN and FVKESK. V was pared by 4 bases and J by 4 bases, with 2 bases of the junction left unmatched. CDR3 nucleotides: TGTGCCAGCAGCCTAGCGGGGTTCACCGGGGAGCTGTTTTTT. This gives the protein CASSLAGFTGELFF.